This passage covers 22 T cell receptor beta chains from one sample sequenced in a study of beta chain features in type 1 diabetes. The authors reverse transcribed all of the isolated RNA, so sequencing captured expressed TCRB transcripts. TCRdb's table, derived via immunoSEQ multiplex PCR, lists solely in-frame clones and lacks some. This repertoire shows 330,000 or so clones, around 20% found once; its top ten account for approximately 0.041%. Sample: naive CD4+ T cells from blood. Source of these receptors: a woman younger than 35 in good health.

The chain recombines TRBV7-9 with TRBJ2-7; D might be TRBD1 (5 bases). CDR1 and CDR2 from the germline V gene are SEHNR and FQNEAQ (reference sequence). This CDR3 has 13 amino acids. Trimming pared 2 bases from V and 1 base from J, leaving 6 bases between. Here the CDR3 reads CASSLKGSYEQYF. The CDR3 DNA follows: TGTGCCAGCAGCTTAAAGGGGTCCTACGAGCAGTACTTC. The variable domain in full, with the rest retrieved from reference TRBV7-9 and TRBJ2-7, is DTGVSQNPRHKITKRGQNVTFRCDPISEHNRLYWYRQTLGQGPEFLTYFQNEAQLEKSRLLSDRFSAERPKGSFSTLEIQRTEQGDSAMYLCASSLKGSYEQYFGPGTRLTVT.

The chain carries TRBV6-6 and TRBJ2-1; 13 positions agree with TRBD2. The CDR3 consists of 14 residues. J lost 8 bases, V lost 6 bases, and 4 bases had no gene match. Germline-derived CDR1 and CDR2 are MNHNY and SVGAGI (reference sequence). Here the CDR3 reads CASSRTSGSHEQFF. In nucleotides, the CDR3 is TGTGCCAGCAGCCGGACTAGCGGGAGCCATGAGCAGTTCTTC.

This rearrangement joins TRBV30 to TRBJ2-7; possible D gene TRBD1, 6 bases. Germline loops: CDR1 GTSNPN, CDR2 SVGIG (reference sequence). The CDR3 contains 13 residues. CDR3 residues: CAGGADVAYEQYF. The DNA for the CDR3 is TGTGCAGGGGGTGCGGACGTCGCCTACGAGCAGTACTTC.

In its sample, this clone was seen a few times. The chain combines TRBV5-1 with TRBJ2-5; 12 bases align to TRBD2. Germline CDR1 SGHRS, CDR2 YFSETQ. CDR3 length: 16 amino acids. The V and J ends lost 4 bases and 0 bases, in that order; junction bases with no gene match: 4. CDR3 protein: CASSLGLAGNQETQYF. The CDR3 nucleotides read TGCGCCAGCAGCCTCGGACTAGCGGGGAACCAAGAGACCCAGTACTTC.

This clone was seen only a few times. The rearrangement uses TRBV11-3 and TRBJ1-2; 7 nucleotides match TRBD1. CDR3 size: 16 residues. Germline CDR1 is SGHNT and CDR2 is YENEEA. V lost 1 base to trimming and J lost 4 bases; unmatched junction nucleotides: 9. As DNA, the CDR3 is TGTGCCAGCAGCTTAGGTCACTTGGGACAGCTCTATGGCTACACCTTC. Translated, it gives CASSLGHLGQLYGYTF.

V is TRBV2 and J is TRBJ2-2; D remains ambiguous. V shed 3 bases and J shed 0 bases, with 8 bases lying between them. The germline V gene encodes CDR1 SNHLY and CDR2 FYNNEI. The CDR3 runs 15 residues. The CDR3 sequence: CASSEEQTNTGELFF. CDR3 in DNA: TGTGCCAGCAGTGAGGAGCAGACGAACACCGGGGAGCTGTTTTTT.

V gene TRBV5-1 combines with J gene TRBJ2-7, with TRBD2 identical over 12 bases. The CDR3 is 16 amino acids. V was clipped by 0 bases and J by 5 bases; unmatched bases: 6. Germline V gene data show CDR1 as SGHRS and CDR2 as YFSETQ. The CDR3 coding sequence is TGCGCCAGCAGCTTGGGGACACTAGCGGGAGGCCACGAGCAGTACTTC. It specifies CASSLGTLAGGHEQYF.

In its sample, this clone was seen a few times. The rearrangement joins TRBV29-1 to TRBJ1-2, with D maybe TRBD1 (6 bases). The CDR3 is 14 amino acids. V dropped 2 bases and J dropped 4 bases, with 14 bases sitting between them. Germline values: CDR1 SQVTM, CDR2 ANQGSEA. The CDR3 loop reads CSVEYGGQGYGYTF. CDR3 in DNA: TGCAGCGTTGAATACGGGGGGCAGGGCTATGGCTACACCTTC.

This clone was picked up a small number of times. The genes are TRBV7-2 and TRBJ2-3, with 9 bases identical to TRBD2. With 6 bases clipped from V and 5 bases from J, the junction kept 6 bases outside the gene matches. This CDR3 region has 14 residues. The germline CDR1 and CDR2 sequences are SGHTA and FQGNSA. Here the CDR3 reads CASRPGLAGDTQYF. The CDR3 DNA sequence: TGTGCCAGCAGACCGGGACTAGCAGGAGATACGCAGTATTTT.

This clone was detected only a few times. The genes are TRBV9 and TRBJ1-6; 7 nucleotides align to TRBD1. The germline gives CDR1 SGDLS, CDR2 YYNGEE. The V segment lost 4 bases and the J segment 7 bases; nucleotides outside the gene matches: 11. The CDR3 sequence is 16 residues long. CDR3 nucleotides: TGTGCCAGCAGCTTAATGTCGACAGGGAGAAATTCACCCCTCCACTTT. This encodes CASSLMSTGRNSPLHF.

The V and J genes are TRBV9 and TRBJ1-2; D perhaps matches TRBD1 (6 bases). Germline V gene sequence: CDR1 SGDLS, CDR2 YYNGEE. This CDR3 spans 15 amino acids. Trimming removed 2 bases from V and 0 bases from J, with 11 bases in between. The CDR3 DNA is TGTGCCAGCAGCGTGACGGACAGCACTAACTATGGCTACACCTTC. It encodes CASSVTDSTNYGYTF.

This clone was counted a few times. The gene calls are TRBV30 and TRBJ2-1; 7 bases fit TRBD1. Germline V lookup: CDR1 GTSNPN, CDR2 SVGIG (reference sequence). The length of the CDR3 is 13 residues. With 1 base clipped from V and 6 bases from J, the junction kept 3 bases outside the gene matches. In DNA, the CDR3 is TGTGCCTGGAGTGGGGACAGTGGCAATGAGCAGTTCTTC. It codes for CAWSGDSGNEQFF.

This clone has more than one count but fewer than ten. V gene TRBV2 combines with J gene TRBJ1-5; D uncertain. This CDR3 has 13 amino acids. The ends were cut back, 1 base at V and 5 bases at J, with 6 bases in the middle. Per the germline V gene, CDR1 is SNHLY and CDR2 is FYNNEI. The CDR3 protein is CASSEVRDQPQHF. The CDR3 DNA follows: TGTGCCAGCAGTGAAGTCCGAGATCAGCCCCAGCATTTT. Full variable domain (rest looked up from reference TRBV2 and TRBJ1-5): EPEVTQTPSHQVTQMGQEVILRCVPISNHLYFYWYRQILGQKVEFLVSFYNNEISEKSEIFDDQFSVERPDGSNFTLKIRSTKLEDSAMYFCASSEVRDQPQHFGDGTRLSIL.

This clone was counted only a few times. The chain links TRBV29-1 to TRBJ2-6; D gene unclear. Deletions cut 4 bases from V and 0 bases from J, with 7 bases between. The CDR3 covers 14 residues. In germline, CDR1 is SQVTM, CDR2 ANQGSEA. In nucleotides, the CDR3 is TGCAGCGTTGGGAGTCCCTCTGGGGCCAACGTCCTGACTTTC. Translating gives CSVGSPSGANVLTF.

This chain uses TRBV29-1 with TRBJ2-3; perhaps TRBD2 as D (6 bases). There are 14 residues in the CDR3. V lost 3 bases and J 0 bases, leaving 10 bases between the germline ends. Per the germline V gene, CDR1 is SQVTM and CDR2 is ANQGSEA. The CDR3 nucleotides read TGCAGCGTTGACGGCGGGGCTAGCACAGATACGCAGTATTTT. Translation gives CSVDGGASTDTQYF.

This clone was detected a few times. V and J are TRBV6-1 and TRBJ2-1; TRBD2 aligns across 7 bases. Germline-derived CDR1 and CDR2 are MNHNS and SASEGT. With V trimmed by 8 bases and J by 11 bases, 15 bases remained unmatched. The CDR3 consists of 14 residues. This CDR3 is CASSVRLAVLKQFF. CDR3 bases: TGTGCCAGCTCTGTACGGCTAGCGGTCCTAAAGCAGTTCTTC.

This clone has a handful of counts. The chain combines TRBV5-1 with TRBJ1-1, with a weak D call TRBD1 (6 bases). CDR1 is SGHRS, CDR2 YFSETQ, per germline. The V end was cut by 2 bases, the J end by 3 bases, with 11 bases between. This CDR3 has 14 residues. In DNA form, the CDR3 reads TGCGCCAGCAGCTTCGGACAGAAGGACACTGAAGCTTTCTTT. This translates into CASSFGQKDTEAFF.

This CDR3 reads CASSFTAANPLHF. CDR3 sequence (DNA): TGTGCCAGCAGTTTTACAGCTGCGAATCCCCTCCACTTT. The chain links TRBV27 to TRBJ1-6; no firm D call. Germline CDR1 is MNHEY and CDR2 is SMNVEV (reference sequence). Trimming cost V 3 bases and J 13 bases, with 13 bases left between them. The length of the CDR3 is 13 residues.

The chain recombines TRBV30 with TRBJ1-4; maybe TRBD1 (5 bases). Germline loops: CDR1 GTSNPN, CDR2 SVGIG (reference sequence). V gave up 2 bases and J gave up 3 bases, with 10 bases separating them. This CDR3 comprises 14 residues. The CDR3 DNA reads as TGTGCCTGGAGTAGGGGTGAGGCTAATGAAAAACTGTTTTTT. Residues: CAWSRGEANEKLFF.

The chain has TRBV7-9 and TRBJ1-2; the match to TRBD1 covers 10 bases. CDR1 SEHNR and CDR2 FQNEAQ come from the germline V gene (reference sequence). This CDR3 comprises 14 residues. Losses at the gene ends were 5 bases for V and 6 bases for J; bases not matched to a gene: 6. CDR3 nucleotides: TGTGCCAGCAGCCCGGGACAGGGGTTCGATGGCTACACCTTC. It translates to CASSPGQGFDGYTF.

V and J are TRBV29-1 and TRBJ1-4; 7 bases match TRBD1. CDR1 is SQVTM and CDR2 is ANQGSEA in the germline V gene. The ends lost 6 bases at V and 0 bases at J; junction bases unmatched: 4. This CDR3 region has 14 residues. CDR3 sequence reads: CSVAGQATNEKLFF. The CDR3 region has the DNA TGCAGCGTCGCAGGACAGGCAACTAATGAAAAACTGTTTTTT.

The chain has TRBV6-5 and TRBJ2-3; TRBD2 might be the D (6 bases). The length of the CDR3 is 13 residues. CDR1 MNHEY and CDR2 SVGAGI come from the germline V gene. Trimming left V 10 bases short and J 1 base short, with 12 bases between. The CDR3 sequence is CATRASGTDTQYF. In DNA, the CDR3 is TGTGCCACCCGGGCTAGCGGCACAGATACGCAGTATTTT.